This T cell receptor (beta chain) appears in the sequencing data of a study of molecular identifiers for immune sequencing clone quantification. This clonotype was seen at least ten times. Its antigen is as yet unknown. TCR libraries were built in bulk with a published protocol and specific TCR primers. TCRdb reanalysed the PCR reads using MiXCR and keeps one entry per CDR3 protein. This table holds some 320,000 distinct CDR3 sequences, over 20% found once. Study results and limitations: Jurkat TCR RNA spiked in from one cell (amid more than 850,000 naive cells) was reportedly detectable. Clones that had above 20 RNA copies took up over 98% of effector molecules but under 1% in naive cells.

Sequencing input: naive CD8+ T cells from blood, with Jurkat cell RNA spiked in. Subset noted: FACS-sorted CD8+CD4-CCR7+CD45RA+ naive T cells. This sequence was found in a human donor in good health. Some libraries in this study had Jurkat cell RNA spiked in.

The CDR3 DNA follows: TGCAGTGCTAGTGCAGGGGGCTCCTACGAGCAGTACTTC. Its translation is CSASAGGSYEQYF. The chain has TRBV20-1 and TRBJ2-7; 7 nucleotides agree with TRBD1. CDR3 length equals 13 residues. The J segment lost 0 bases and the V segment lost 3 bases, leaving 2 bases of the junction unmatched. CDR1 and CDR2 (germline): DFQATT, SNEGSKA (reference sequence).